A single sample is the source of the 16 T cell receptor beta chains below, sequenced in a study of radiotherapy plus CTLA-4 blockade in lung cancer. Some clones are missing from TCRdb's copy, which holds only in-frame ones; the method was immunoSEQ multiplex PCR. The table records roughly 55,000 clones, 70% to 80% of them present only once. Sequences were derived from peripheral blood, sampled from a patient treated with radiotherapy plus ipilimumab. These receptors all stem from a human donor with non-small cell lung cancer whose response to radiotherapy plus ipilimumab could not be evaluated.

The CDR3, as DNA: TGCGCCAGCAGCCAAGAACGGGGAAGCGGGACGACTTTCTTCTACGAGCAGTACTTC. This codes for CASSQERGSGTTFFYEQYF. V and J are TRBV4-1 and TRBJ2-7; 7 bases agree with TRBD2. Germline values: CDR1 MGHRA, CDR2 YSYEKL. V lost 0 bases, J lost 3 bases, and 17 bases stayed unmatched. The CDR3 loop spans 19 amino acids.

The V gene is TRBV7-9, the J gene TRBJ1-1; D gene unclear. The V and J ends lost 3 bases and 4 bases respectively, with 6 bases between them. There are 12 residues in the CDR3. Germline CDR1 and CDR2: SEHNR and FQNEAQ (reference sequence). The CDR3 reads CASSFEATEAFF. The CDR3 DNA follows: TGTGCCAGCAGCTTTGAGGCCACTGAAGCTTTCTTT.

The chain couples TRBV29-1 to TRBJ1-1, with D uncertain. This CDR3 is built from 13 residues. The V and J ends lost 4 bases and 0 bases respectively, with 9 bases between them. CDR1 is SQVTM, CDR2 ANQGSEA, per germline. This CDR3 reads CSVGKELNTEAFF. CDR3 bases: TGCAGCGTTGGTAAGGAGCTGAACACTGAAGCTTTCTTT.

The genes are TRBV9 and TRBJ2-2, with 11 nucleotides matching TRBD1. Germline CDR1 and CDR2: SGDLS and YYNGEE. Unmatched junction bases numbered 8, after V lost 3 bases and J lost 4 bases. This CDR3 is 17 amino acids long. The CDR3 DNA is TGTGCCAGCAGCGCCCACGGACAGGGGGCGGTCACCGGGGAGCTGTTTTTT. The encoded protein is CASSAHGQGAVTGELFF.

The chain is built from TRBV7-9 and TRBJ2-7; D is possibly TRBD2 (5 bases). Per germline, CDR1 SEHNR and CDR2 FQNEAQ (reference sequence). This CDR3 has 15 amino acids. Deletions cut 5 bases from V and 2 bases from J, with 16 bases between. The CDR3 protein is CASSPTKVSAYEQYF. CDR3 sequence (DNA): TGTGCCAGCAGCCCGACTAAGGTCTCTGCCTACGAGCAGTACTTC.

The chain recombines TRBV6-1 with TRBJ2-4; the match to TRBD2 covers 8 bases. The CDR3 spans 18 residues. V shed 3 bases, J shed 2 bases, and the junction held 12 bases outside the gene matches. Germline-derived CDR1 and CDR2 are MNHNS and SASEGT. CDR3 nucleotide sequence: TGTGCCAGCAGTGACATTCGGTCTAGCGGGTATTCCAAAAACATTCAGTACTTC. Its protein is CASSDIRSSGYSKNIQYF.

This clone was seen many times. At one of its ends the junction is not consistent with the germline gene, which may arise from a read error. V gene TRBV7-2 combines with J gene TRBJ1-2; TRBD1 matches 11 bases. This CDR3 is built from 15 residues. Germline V lookup: CDR1 SGHTA, CDR2 FQGNSA. The CDR3 protein is CASSFTPGTGGGDSF. CDR3 nucleotide sequence: TGTGCCAGCAGCTTTACCCCTGGGACAGGGGGTGGTGACAGCTTC.

The gene calls are TRBV7-9 and TRBJ2-1, with TRBD2 identical over 9 bases. With 5 bases clipped from V and 8 bases from J, the junction kept 13 bases outside the gene matches. CDR1 is SEHNR and CDR2 is FQNEAQ in the germline V gene (reference sequence). CDR3 size: 16 residues. The CDR3 spells CASSPAVAGDVDEQFF. CDR3 nucleotides: TGTGCCAGCAGCCCCGCAGTAGCGGGAGACGTCGATGAGCAGTTCTTC.

V gene TRBV9 combines with J gene TRBJ2-3; 9 nucleotides match TRBD2. The CDR3 totals 15 residues. Per germline, CDR1 SGDLS and CDR2 YYNGEE. V trimming: 1 base; J trimming: 5 bases; junction bases outside the gene matches: 5. The CDR3 coding sequence is TGTGCCAGCAGCGTACTAGCGGGGTACGGAGATACGCAGTATTTT. This codes for CASSVLAGYGDTQYF.

This clone was counted once. The chain uses TRBV11-2 and TRBJ2-6, with TRBD2 as a possible D gene (5 bases). The length of the CDR3 is 14 residues. The germline V and J ends were trimmed by 11 bases and 0 bases, with 11 bases remaining between them. Germline-derived CDR1 and CDR2 are SGHAT and FQNNGV. The CDR3 region has the DNA TGTGCCTCCTCTGACTACTCTGGGGCCAACGTCCTGACTTTC. It translates to CASSDYSGANVLTF.

This clone was seen a few times. The V and J genes are TRBV6-5 and TRBJ2-5; D call uncertain. The J call could be wrong; TRBJ2-7 is a better fit for the DNA end. The CDR3 covers 12 residues. Germline CDR1 and CDR2: MNHEY and SVGAGI. This chain's CDR3 is CASEGTDYEQYF. For the CDR3, the DNA is TGTGCCAGCGAAGGTACAGACTACGAGCAGTACTTC.

The chain employs TRBV6-6 and TRBJ1-6; D may be TRBD1 (6 bases). With 8 bases removed from V and 8 bases from J, the gap between germline ends came to 16 bases. The CDR3 is made up of 14 amino acids. Germline V lookup: CDR1 MNHNY, CDR2 SVGAGI (reference sequence). CDR3 sequence: CASGTDSWDSPLHF. DNA of the CDR3: TGTGCCAGCGGAACGGACAGTTGGGATTCACCCCTCCACTTT.

The chain has TRBV5-4 and TRBJ2-7, with a weak D call TRBD2 (6 bases). The V end lost 0 bases, the J end lost 3 bases, and 16 bases lay between the germline ends. Looked up from germline, CDR1 is SGHNT and CDR2 is YYREEE (reference sequence). The CDR3 is made up of 16 amino acids. The CDR3 is CASSLGVGGIGYEQYF. CDR3 coding DNA: TGTGCCAGCAGCTTGGGCGTAGGCGGGATAGGCTACGAGCAGTACTTC.

This clone was seen more than once but under ten times. CDR3 nucleotides: TGTGCCAGCAGCTTAGGGGCGGGGTATACGCAGTATTTT. As protein: CASSLGAGYTQYF. V usage is TRBV7-2 and J usage is TRBJ2-3; weak D call: TRBD2 (6 bases). The CDR3 has 13 residues. The V gene lost 1 base and the J gene lost 7 bases, with 9 bases spanning the gap. CDR1 SGHTA and CDR2 FQGNSA come from the germline V gene.

The J gene is TRBJ1-3, the V gene TRBV9, with 10 nucleotides matching TRBD1. This CDR3 is built from 20 residues. Trimming at V came to 2 bases and at J to 4 bases, leaving 18 bases not matched to a gene. Germline-derived CDR1 and CDR2 are SGDLS and YYNGEE. CDR3 residues: CASSVRGTGTGAIGGNTIYF. The CDR3 nucleotides are TGTGCCAGCAGCGTTAGGGGAACCGGGACAGGGGCCATCGGGGGAAACACCATATATTTT.

The chain combines TRBV30 with TRBJ1-2; 9 bases line up with TRBD1. This CDR3 has 12 amino acids. V lost 6 bases to trimming and J lost 7 bases; unmatched junction nucleotides: 6. Germline assignment: CDR1 GTSNPN and CDR2 SVGIG (reference sequence). CDR3: CACTGGWGGYTF. As DNA, the CDR3 is TGTGCCTGTACAGGGGGCTGGGGTGGCTACACCTTC.